This TCR beta chain was retrieved from a study of blood T cell repertoires in COVID-19. Study overall: COVID-19 samples, acute and convalescent, were from the United States, Italy and Spain.

Data came from immunoSEQ multiplex PCR; TCRdb stores just in-frame clones and leaves some out. The sample comprises hundreds of thousands of clones, roughly nine tenths of which are singletons, and 7.8% rests with the top ten. A Seattle source enrolled patients during active infection and followed them longitudinally. The CDR3 has 15 amino acids. Germline values: CDR1 MNHEY, CDR2 SVGAGI. With 8 bases removed from V and 4 bases from J, the gap between germline ends came to 20 bases. This rearrangement joins TRBV6-5 to TRBJ2-5, with a possible D match to TRBD2 (7 bases). The clonotype was recovered from a woman between 50 and 59 years old with COVID-19, enrolled during active disease. The source material was peripheral blood. As DNA, the CDR3 is TGTGCCAGCGATGGCAAGGGAGGGGGGGGAGAGACCCAGTACTTC. This encodes CASDGKGGGGETQYF.